The TCR beta chain under discussion was sequenced for a study of lymphopenia after photon versus proton radiotherapy. General study results and limits: Oligoclonal CD8+ Temra expansion after nadir drove photon patients' diversity drop.

Remarks on this clone: Its antigen remains unknown.

Sequenced by immunoSEQ multiplex PCR; TCRdb stores in-frame clones only, minus some. The table shows 68,000 or so clones, with under 95% occurring only once. The CDR3 loop spans 21 amino acids. Losses at the gene ends were 1 base for V and 1 base for J; bases not matched to a gene: 17. CDR1 is SGHTA, CDR2 FQGTGA, per germline. The chain links TRBV7-3 to TRBJ2-3; 10 positions match TRBD2. The sample in question was peripheral blood, obtained from a patient treated with photon-based radiotherapy. This TCR was recovered from a woman in her 70s with pancreatic cancer. The CDR3 nucleotides read TGTGCCAGCAGCTTAAGGATCTCTAGCGGGAGTAGAGGAGAGGGCACAGATACGCAGTATTTT. Its translation: CASSLRISSGSRGEGTDTQYF.